This passage covers 30 T cell receptor beta chains from one sample sequenced in a study of technical replicates of blood from a handful of donors. Clones were read by immunoSEQ multiplex PCR, and TCRdb kept only the in-frame ones, dropping some. The table includes roughly 90,000 clones, roughly 95% detected once. Sample: T cells isolated from PBMCs. The receptors shown here come from a human donor in good health.

This chain connects TRBV28 to TRBJ1-4, with D uncertain. There are 14 residues in the CDR3. Germline assignment: CDR1 MDHEN and CDR2 SYDVKM. Trimming stripped 2 bases from V and 2 bases from J, with 6 bases between. DNA of the CDR3: TGTGCCAGCAGTTTAGGCCAGACTAATGAAAAACTGTTTTTT. It is translated as CASSLGQTNEKLFF.

The genes are TRBV28 and TRBJ2-5, with D tentatively TRBD2 (5 bases). CDR3 size: 15 residues. The V and J ends lost 2 bases and 4 bases respectively, with 14 bases between them. Germline-derived CDR1 and CDR2 are MDHEN and SYDVKM. CDR3 protein: CASSLMRGSGETQYF. CDR3 DNA: TGTGCCAGCAGTTTAATGAGAGGGAGTGGAGAGACCCAGTACTTC. The full variable domain, rest sourced from reference TRBV28 and TRBJ2-5, is DVKVTQSSRYLVKRTGEKVFLECVQDMDHENMFWYRQDPGLGLRLIYFSYDVKMKEKGDIPEGYSVSREKKERFSLILESASTNQTSMYLCASSLMRGSGETQYFGPGTRLLVL.

V is TRBV5-4 and J is TRBJ2-1; the D gene is possibly TRBD2 (5 bases). Germline CDR1 SGHNT, CDR2 YYREEE (reference sequence). The V end was cut by 7 bases, the J end by 4 bases, with 12 bases between. This CDR3 contains 13 residues. This chain's CDR3 is CASRSGRYNEQFF. CDR3 nucleotide sequence: TGTGCCAGCCGAAGCGGTAGGTACAATGAGCAGTTCTTC.

This rearrangement joins TRBV11-1 to TRBJ1-5, with 8 bases fitting TRBD1. The CDR3 spans 14 residues. The trim removed 5 bases at V and 5 bases at J, leaving 5 bases unmatched. The V gene's germline CDR1 is SGHAT and CDR2 FQDESV (reference sequence). The CDR3: CASSPQGGDQPQHF. The CDR3 nucleotides are TGTGCCAGCAGCCCACAGGGGGGGGATCAGCCCCAGCATTTT. Looking up the rest from reference TRBV11-1 and TRBJ1-5 gives the full variable domain: EAEVAQSPRYKITEKSQAVAFWCDPISGHATLYWYRQILGQGPELLVQFQDESVVDDSQLPKDRFSAERLKGVDSTLKIQPAELGDSAMYLCASSPQGGDQPQHFGDGTRLSIL.

The V and J genes are TRBV28 and TRBJ2-1; 8 positions match TRBD2. V lost 8 bases to trimming and J lost 7 bases; unmatched junction nucleotides: 13. Germline lookup yields CDR1 MDHEN and CDR2 SYDVKM. This CDR3 is 15 amino acids long. The CDR3 region has the DNA TGTGCCAGCCTCGACCGGGGAAGCGGGAGTAATGAGCAGTTCTTC. Its translation is CASLDRGSGSNEQFF.

The chain has TRBV7-2 and TRBJ1-5; D might be TRBD1 (5 bases). V lost 1 base and J 1 base, leaving 11 bases between the germline ends. The CDR3 spans 16 residues. Germline assignment: CDR1 SGHTA and CDR2 FQGNSA. CDR3 DNA sequence: TGTGCCAGCAGCTTAGTAGCAGGGAGGAGCAATCAGCCCCAGCATTTT. Encoded protein: CASSLVAGRSNQPQHF.

This chain joins TRBV4-2 and TRBJ2-7; possibly TRBD2 for D (5 bases). CDR1 is LGHNA and CDR2 is YNFKEQ in the germline V gene. V gave up 1 base and J gave up 6 bases, with 19 bases separating them. The CDR3 is made up of 16 amino acids. Here the CDR3 reads CASSQGIAAALREQYF. In DNA, the CDR3 is TGTGCCAGCAGCCAAGGGATCGCAGCGGCCCTTCGCGAGCAGTACTTC.

The chain couples TRBV4-1 to TRBJ1-1; no definite D call. CDR3 length: 14 amino acids. Germline CDR1 MGHRA, CDR2 YSYEKL. The ends were cut back, 2 bases at V and 1 base at J, with 8 bases in the middle. The CDR3 protein is CASSQYGGNTEAFF. The CDR3 DNA sequence: TGCGCCAGCAGCCAATACGGCGGGAACACTGAAGCTTTCTTT.

The J gene is TRBJ2-1, the V gene TRBV10-3, with D uncertain. CDR1 is ENHRY and CDR2 is SYGVKD in the germline V gene. V was shortened by 2 bases and J by 5 bases, with 7 bases between the two germline ends. CDR3 size: 13 residues. This chain's CDR3 is CAISEGRHNEQFF. The CDR3 DNA reads TGTGCCATCAGTGAGGGCAGGCACAATGAGCAGTTCTTC.

The gene calls are TRBV28 and TRBJ2-7; possibly TRBD2 for D (5 bases). The V end was cut by 4 bases, the J end by 0 bases, with 7 bases between. The V gene's germline CDR1 is MDHEN and CDR2 SYDVKM. There are 13 residues in the CDR3. CDR3 coding DNA: TGTGCCAGCAGTTACCGGGGCTCCTACGAGCAGTACTTC. Amino acids: CASSYRGSYEQYF.

In nucleotides, the CDR3 is TGTGCCATCAGTGAAGAGGGTAACTATGGCTACACCTTC. Translation: CAISEEGNYGYTF. This rearrangement joins TRBV10-3 to TRBJ1-2; D gene ambiguous. V dropped 3 bases and J dropped 1 base, with 6 bases sitting between them. Germline V lookup: CDR1 ENHRY, CDR2 SYGVKD. The CDR3 has 13 amino acids.

Comments on this clone: One end of the junction does not line up with germline, which may come from a read error. This sequence joins TRBV28 and TRBJ1-1; D is perhaps TRBD1 (6 bases). Germline CDR1 MDHEN, CDR2 SYDVKM. The CDR3 has 12 residues. The CDR3: CASKDPGAFLLF. Here the CDR3 DNA reads TGTGCCAGCAAAGACCCAGGGGCCTTCCTATTATTT.

This sequence joins TRBV11-1 and TRBJ1-4; D gene unclear. V was shortened by 10 bases and J by 0 bases, with 12 bases between the two germline ends. Germline assignment: CDR1 SGHAT and CDR2 FQDESV (reference sequence). The length of the CDR3 is 14 residues. The chain's CDR3 is CATQRDATNEKLFF. CDR3 in DNA: TGTGCCACCCAGAGGGATGCAACTAATGAAAAACTGTTTTTT.

In this sample, this clone turned up once. The chain employs TRBV11-3 and TRBJ2-3, with TRBD1 identical over 7 bases. CDR1 is SGHNT, CDR2 YENEEA, per germline. V lost 4 bases, J lost 2 bases, and 9 bases stayed unmatched. The CDR3 loop spans 16 amino acids. The CDR3 DNA reads TGTGCCAGCAGCTCCCCCCGGACAGGATTCACAGATACGCAGTATTTT. Amino acids: CASSSPRTGFTDTQYF.

This chain connects TRBV27 to TRBJ2-7; possibly TRBD1 for D (5 bases). This CDR3 has 12 amino acids. V was trimmed by 6 bases and J by 2 bases, leaving 8 bases between them. The germline V gene encodes CDR1 MNHEY and CDR2 SMNVEV (reference sequence). The CDR3 DNA reads TGTGCCAGCAGGAGGACAACCTACGAGCAGTACTTC. Translation gives CASRRTTYEQYF.

The chain joins TRBV13 to TRBJ2-1; 11 nucleotides match TRBD2. This CDR3 is built from 15 residues. The J segment lost 7 bases and the V segment lost 5 bases, leaving 7 bases of the junction unmatched. Germline lookup yields CDR1 PRHDT and CDR2 FYEKMQ (reference sequence). CDR3 in DNA: TGTGCCAGCAGCCCAACCGGGACTAGCGGTAATGAGCAGTTCTTC. Translation gives CASSPTGTSGNEQFF.

The rearrangement uses TRBV10-2 and TRBJ2-7, with 7 bases fitting TRBD2. CDR3 length: 15 residues. CDR1 WSHSY and CDR2 SAAADI come from the germline V gene. The trim removed 4 bases at V and 5 bases at J, leaving 11 bases unmatched. CDR3 amino acids: CASSALRGRVDEQYF. CDR3 in DNA: TGCGCCAGCAGTGCCCTACGTGGGAGGGTTGACGAGCAGTACTTC.

The chain uses TRBV28 and TRBJ1-2; D remains unclear. Trimming took 2 bases from V and 11 from J, leaving 3 bases between them. The CDR3 runs 9 residues. The germline gives CDR1 MDHEN, CDR2 SYDVKM. The CDR3 loop is CASSLPYTF. In DNA, the CDR3 is TGTGCCAGCAGTTTACCGTACACCTTC.

This clone was recorded only once. This chain links TRBV29-1 with TRBJ1-2, with D possibly TRBD1 on 5 matching bases. V lost 2 bases, J lost 9 bases, and 16 bases lay in between. This CDR3 spans 13 amino acids. Per the germline V gene, CDR1 is SQVTM and CDR2 is ANQGSEA. CDR3 protein: CSVERGEGLSYTF. CDR3 nucleotides: TGCAGCGTTGAACGGGGGGAAGGGCTGAGCTACACCTTC.

This chain uses TRBV6-4 with TRBJ2-1; 7 bases line up with TRBD1. The CDR3 is made up of 15 amino acids. V was pared by 1 base and J by 7 bases, with 7 bases of the junction left unmatched. Germline CDR1 and CDR2: MRHNA and SNTAGT. The CDR3, as DNA: TGTGCCAGCAGTGACTGGTACAGGGGCAGAAATGAGCAGTTCTTC. It encodes CASSDWYRGRNEQFF.

The gene calls are TRBV9 and TRBJ2-3; D not resolved. The CDR3 contains 14 residues. V was cut by 2 bases and J by 5 bases, with 12 bases left in between. Per germline, CDR1 SGDLS and CDR2 YYNGEE. The CDR3 sequence: CASSVSGILDTQYF. The CDR3 DNA sequence: TGTGCCAGCAGCGTTAGTGGTATTCTAGATACGCAGTATTTT.

The genes are TRBV2 and TRBJ2-1; TRBD2 is a possible D gene (6 bases). The CDR3 runs 14 residues. Germline V gene lookup returns CDR1 SNHLY and CDR2 FYNNEI. Trimming took 6 bases from V and 6 from J, leaving 15 bases between them. The CDR3 nucleotides are TGTGCCAGCAGAGTCCGGGACTTGCTCAATGAGCAGTTCTTC. Its protein product is CASRVRDLLNEQFF.

Comments on this clone: This specimen includes other DNA sequences encoding the same CDR3. The chain uses TRBV5-6 and TRBJ1-5; a weak D match, TRBD1 (6 bases). Germline assignment: CDR1 SGHDT and CDR2 YYEEEE. The CDR3 runs 15 residues. Trimming cost V 2 bases and J 4 bases, with 13 bases left between them. CDR3 DNA sequence: TGTGCCAGCAGCTTACAAGACAGGCCGAATCAGCCCCAGCATTTT. This gives the protein CASSLQDRPNQPQHF.

This clone has just one count. The rearrangement joins TRBV10-3 to TRBJ1-2; maybe TRBD1 (6 bases). Germline V gives CDR1 ENHRY, CDR2 SYGVKD. There are 15 residues in the CDR3. V lost 0 bases to trimming and J lost 4 bases, with 12 bases between them. The CDR3 bases are TGTGCCATCAGTGAGTCGGACAGCCGAGGCTATGGCTACACCTTC. Translated, it gives CAISESDSRGYGYTF.

This chain uses TRBV5-1 with TRBJ2-7; 10 positions agree with TRBD2. This CDR3 comprises 14 residues. The trim removed 1 base at V and 5 bases at J, leaving 3 bases unmatched. Germline V gene data show CDR1 as SGHRS and CDR2 as YFSETQ. For the CDR3, the DNA is TGCGCCAGCAGCTTGCCTAGCGGGAGCAACGAGCAGTACTTC. This translates into CASSLPSGSNEQYF.

The V call is TRBV9, the J call TRBJ1-3, with D uncertain. This CDR3 spans 13 amino acids. The germline V gene has CDR1 SGDLS and CDR2 YYNGEE. Trimming removed 1 base at V and 5 bases at J, with 7 bases between. The CDR3 DNA is TGTGCCAGCAGCGTATCAGACAGAAACACCATATATTTT. Its protein is CASSVSDRNTIYF.

This clone was seen once. The chain recombines TRBV28 with TRBJ2-7; 9 bases agree with TRBD1. The CDR3 is made up of 14 amino acids. The junction had 4 bases not matched to a gene; V was cut back by 6 bases and J by 1 base. CDR1 MDHEN and CDR2 SYDVKM come from the germline V gene. This CDR3 is CASSWTGESYEQYF. CDR3 bases: TGTGCCAGCAGCTGGACAGGGGAGTCCTACGAGCAGTACTTC.

Details on this clone: Compared with germline, one end of the junction differs, possibly owing to a read error. This chain uses TRBV28 with TRBJ1-2; 8 nucleotides agree with TRBD1. The CDR3 length is 16 residues. CDR1 and CDR2 from the germline V gene are MDHEN and SYDVKM. The CDR3 sequence is CASTLGQGRVLNGYTF. DNA for the CDR3: TGTGCCAGCACTTTAGGACAGGGAAGGGTCTTAAATGGCTACACCTTC.

This clone was counted once. The rearrangement joins TRBV4-1 to TRBJ2-7; TRBD2 might be the D (5 bases). CDR1 and CDR2 from the germline V gene are MGHRA and YSYEKL. CDR3 size: 13 residues. The ends were cut back, 3 bases at V and 4 bases at J, with 10 bases in the middle. The CDR3 reads CASSHPLGYEQYF. In nucleotides, the CDR3 is TGCGCCAGCAGCCACCCACTAGGGTACGAGCAGTACTTC.

The chain joins TRBV5-1 to TRBJ1-1, with TRBD1 matching 7 bases. The CDR3 totals 15 residues. Germline-derived CDR1 and CDR2 are SGHRS and YFSETQ. Germline trimming cut 0 bases from V and 1 base from J; bases unmatched to any gene: 3. The CDR3 DNA reads TGCGCCAGCAGCTTGGAAGGGGACAGGAACACTGAAGCTTTCTTT. Translated: CASSLEGDRNTEAFF.